This T cell receptor (beta chain) appears in the sequencing data of a study of OX40 agonist ivuxolimab in advanced cancers. At the level of the study: Enrolled patients in dose escalation had cancers that were hepatocellular carcinoma, melanoma, renal cell or head and neck cancer.

TCRdb's copy holds only in-frame clones and misses some; the assay was immunoSEQ multiplex PCR. There are tens of thousands of clones in the sample; roughly nine tenths occur only once, and about 0.7% lies in the top ten. V dropped 4 bases and J dropped 4 bases, with 19 bases sitting between them. Germline assignment: CDR1 KGHSH and CDR2 LQKENI. This CDR3 contains 16 residues. Overall study results and limits: Not determined was the antigen specificity of the expanded peripheral T cells.

With regard to this clone: Its antigen is as yet unknown.

This receptor was identified in an adult with an advanced solid tumor such as melanoma, head and neck, liver or kidney cancer. V usage is TRBV18 and J usage is TRBJ2-5, with a possible D match to TRBD1 (5 bases). This specimen consisted of CD4+ or CD8+ T cells sorted from blood, obtained in a trial of the OX40 agonist ivuxolimab. Written as DNA, the CDR3 is TGTGCCAGCTCACTCGCAGGGATGGGATCAGGAGAGACCCAGTACTTC. Translated, it gives CASSLAGMGSGETQYF.